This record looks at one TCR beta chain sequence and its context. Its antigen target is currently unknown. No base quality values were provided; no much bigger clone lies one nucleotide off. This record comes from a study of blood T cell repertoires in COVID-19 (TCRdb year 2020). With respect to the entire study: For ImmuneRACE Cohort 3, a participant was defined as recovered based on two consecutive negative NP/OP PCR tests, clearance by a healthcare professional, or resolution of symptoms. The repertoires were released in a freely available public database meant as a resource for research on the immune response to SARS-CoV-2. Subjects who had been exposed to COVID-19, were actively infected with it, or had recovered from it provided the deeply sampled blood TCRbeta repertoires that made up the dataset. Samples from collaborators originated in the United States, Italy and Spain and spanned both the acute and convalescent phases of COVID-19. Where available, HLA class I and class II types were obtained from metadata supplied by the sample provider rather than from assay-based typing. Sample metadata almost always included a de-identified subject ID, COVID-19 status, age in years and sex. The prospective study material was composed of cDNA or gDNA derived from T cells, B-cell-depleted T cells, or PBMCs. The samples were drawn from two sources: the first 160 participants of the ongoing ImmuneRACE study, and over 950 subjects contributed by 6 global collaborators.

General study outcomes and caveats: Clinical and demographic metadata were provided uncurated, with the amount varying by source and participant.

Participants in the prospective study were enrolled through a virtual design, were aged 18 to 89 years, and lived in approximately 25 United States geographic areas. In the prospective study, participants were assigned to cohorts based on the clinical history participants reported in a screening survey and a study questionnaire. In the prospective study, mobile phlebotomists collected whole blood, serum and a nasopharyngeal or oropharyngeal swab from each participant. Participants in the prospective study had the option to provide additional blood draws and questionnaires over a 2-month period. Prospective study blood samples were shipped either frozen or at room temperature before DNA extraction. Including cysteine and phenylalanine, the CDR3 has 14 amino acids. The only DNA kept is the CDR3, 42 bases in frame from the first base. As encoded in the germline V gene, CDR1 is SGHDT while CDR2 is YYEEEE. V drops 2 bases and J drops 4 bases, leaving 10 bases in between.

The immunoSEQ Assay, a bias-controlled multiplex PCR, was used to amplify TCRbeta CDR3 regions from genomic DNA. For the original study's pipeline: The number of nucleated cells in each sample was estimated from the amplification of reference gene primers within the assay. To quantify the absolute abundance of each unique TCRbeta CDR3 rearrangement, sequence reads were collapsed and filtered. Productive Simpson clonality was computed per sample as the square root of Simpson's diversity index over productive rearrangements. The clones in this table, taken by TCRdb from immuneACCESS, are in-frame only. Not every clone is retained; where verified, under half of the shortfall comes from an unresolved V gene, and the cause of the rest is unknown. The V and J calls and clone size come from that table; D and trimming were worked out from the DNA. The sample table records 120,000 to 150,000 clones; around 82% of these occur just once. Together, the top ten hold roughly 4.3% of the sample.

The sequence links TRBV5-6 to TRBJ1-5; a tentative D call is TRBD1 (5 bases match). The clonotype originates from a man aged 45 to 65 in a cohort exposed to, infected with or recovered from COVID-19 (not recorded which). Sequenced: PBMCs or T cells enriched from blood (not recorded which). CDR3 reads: CASSFRQTNQPQHF. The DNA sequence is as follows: TGTGCCAGCAGCTTTCGACAGACAAATCAGCCCCAGCATTTT.